This T cell receptor beta chain was obtained from a study of blood T cells in healthy people across ages. General study points: Percentage of naive T cells showed a strong correlation with TCR beta diversity. Observed TCR beta diversity per million T cells went down as age went up. This fall followed a roughly linear course with age. The lack of PBMC sorting stopped any conclusive naive versus antigen-experienced comparison.

Worth noting for this clonotype: Its antigen is not identified.

The CDR3 has 17 amino acids. The V end lost 0 bases, the J end lost 2 bases, and 17 bases lay between the germline ends. Germline V gene sequence: CDR1 SGHDT, CDR2 YYEEEE. PBMCs, at least 7 million per sample, were isolated. The authors ran a second PCR of about 6 to 11 cycles using a sample-barcoded 5' primer and a J-beta primer mix. TCRdb called the 5' RACE reads again in MiXCR, with one record for every CDR3 protein. The table records 700,000 or so distinct CDR3 sequences, 22% of them present only once. Sequencing was done on a sample of blood. The V and J genes are TRBV5-6 and TRBJ1-2; possibly TRBD1 for D (6 bases). This TCR came from a man between 65 and 85 years old in good health. CDR3 residues: CASSLAVAGTLNYGYTF. The CDR3 DNA reads as TGTGCCAGCAGCTTGGCCGTGGCGGGGACATTAAACTATGGCTACACCTTC.